This T cell receptor beta chain was sequenced for a study of metastatic and nonmetastatic thyroid tumors (dated by TCRdb to the early 2020s). With regard to the full study: For patients with malignant and with benign thyroid disease, the researchers compared repertoires between peripheral blood samples and tumor or nodule tissue samples.

Libraries were constructed by PCR. Instrument used: Illumina HiSeq 4000. The TCR beta-chain CDR3 region of each patient was profiled by high-throughput sequencing. In the paper's pipeline: CDR3 differences across clinicopathological groups were used to build a classifier for discriminating distant-metastatic papillary thyroid cancer patients. The Shannon index was used to measure repertoire diversity, and the Morisita-Horn index was used to measure how similar tumor and blood repertoires were. TCRdb cleaned the public reads at Q25 with fastp, built clones with MiXCR and kept in-frame beta chains. TCRdb, not the authors, supplied the V and J calls. The sample table records about 27,000 clones; over 10% of these occur just once. Jointly, the top ten make up nearly 5% of the sample. What the study reported, not specific to this receptor: In both blood and tumor samples, TCR beta diversity was reported to be significantly higher in malignant tumors than in benign nodules.

None of the patients had been given any treatment before thyroid surgery. Using T-cell receptor beta sequencing, the researchers looked back retrospectively at clinical samples from patients, gathered between about 2012 and 2018. This clone was counted ten times or more. What antigen it recognizes has not been identified. Base-call qualities are not available, and no considerably larger clone is one nucleotide away. The V end loses 6 bases and the J end loses 6 bases, and a stretch of 21 bases separates them. The CDR3 runs 14 residues from the cysteine to the phenylalanine. The kept DNA is CDR3 alone, 42 bases in frame from the first base. Per the germline V gene (reference sequence), DFQATT is the CDR1 and SNEGSKA is the CDR2.

The TCR sequence derives from a female donor with papillary thyroid cancer or a benign thyroid nodule (not recorded which). Some clones in this sample may be carry-over from other donors' samples. Sequenced material: blood. The chain is assembled from TRBV20-1 and TRBJ2-7; TRBD1 is perhaps the D gene, given 6 matching bases. The CDR3 protein sequence reads: CSAPQGRADGEQYF. The sequence in DNA is TGCAGTGCACCCCAGGGGCGTGCAGACGGCGAGCAGTACTTC.